A selection of T cell receptor beta chains follows, all from one sample in a study of response to subunit inactivated influenza vaccine. Using its own MiXCR run on the RT-PCR reads, TCRdb lists one record per CDR3 protein. The table lists around 520,000 distinct CDR3 sequences, about 25% of them singletons. The sequencing here drew on CD4+ T cells sorted from PBMCs, taken 5 days after vaccination. The source of these receptors is a man aged 50-59 years who received an inactivated influenza vaccine. Both conserved end residues are trimmed from each CDR3.

V gene,J gene,CDR3 protein
TRBV20-1,TRBJ1-2,SAPGDPSGYGYT
TRBV20-1,TRBJ2-1,SAIRTSGGSYNEQF
TRBV30,TRBJ1-1,AWSMQNTEAF
TRBV14,TRBJ2-3,ASSPYSLGTQY
TRBV19,TRBJ2-7,ASSAPAGGVSYEQC
TRBV7-2,TRBJ2-1,ASSLSQTVSMGQF
TRBV12-3/TRBV12-4,TRBJ2-2,ASSIGQRNTGELF
TRBV6-5,TRBJ2-1,ASSFRLQASSYNEQF
TRBV10-3,TRBJ2-7,AIRTVRGSYEQY
TRBV7-2,TRBJ1-5,ASSPGTVEPQH
TRBV5-6,TRBJ1-2,ASSWGAEDGYT
TRBV7-6,TRBJ2-7,ASSPSAGTGSYEQY
TRBV7-2,TRBJ2-7,ASSLDDRPRSYEQY
TRBV20-1,TRBJ2-7,SAREEHRGQY
TRBV29-1,TRBJ2-3,SAKSLADTQY
TRBV5-1,TRBJ1-2,ASSLGGTDTNYGYT
TRBV5-1,TRBJ1-1,ASSLAVQLNTEAF
TRBV30,TRBJ2-2,AWNILRMANTGELF
TRBV6-1,TRBJ2-3,ASSPYLVSGRNTDTQY
TRBV7-2,TRBJ2-7,ASSLFPSGGYEQY
TRBV5-1,TRBJ2-1,ASSLEPGARNNEQF
TRBV7-2,TRBJ2-7,ASSTDGRAYEQY
TRBV5-5,TRBJ2-1,ASSSIAGETKQF
TRBV20-1,TRBJ2-1,SARRPGTGLYNEQF
TRBV4-3,TRBJ1-1,ASSPSRYAEAF
TRBV9,TRBJ2-5,ASSVLAGWEETQY
TRBV5-1,TRBJ2-1,ASSLAGQDYNEQF
TRBV29-1,TRBJ2-3,SVEPTDTQY
TRBV28,TRBJ2-6,ASSPGAAGANVLT
TRBV3-1,TRBJ2-3,ASSPEGSGWRSTDTQY
TRBV12-3/TRBV12-4,TRBJ2-3,ASSFPPGTSGRGATDTQY
TRBV6-2/TRBV6-3,TRBJ2-2,ASSYSGQNTGELF
TRBV5-1,TRBJ2-5,ASSLDPAVGETQY
TRBV28,TRBJ2-2,ASSLSQGGSGELF
TRBV20-1,TRBJ1-4,SAQAGSEKLF
TRBV10-3,TRBJ2-3,AISDQGTDTQY